The entry below gives a single T cell receptor beta chain sequence along with its context. Its specific antigen is unknown. The record has no base qualities; no much larger clone is one base away. From the cysteine through the phenylalanine, the CDR3 covers 14 amino acids. The entry retains the CDR3 DNA only, 42 bases that are in frame from base 1. V drops 4 bases and J drops 17 bases, leaving 24 bases in between. CDR1 and CDR2, looked up from the germline V gene, are SGDLS and YYNGEE. In this study, sorted CD4+ and CD8+ T cells from the blood of healthy subjects and of severe aplastic anemia patients had their TCR repertoires deep-sequenced. Ficoll-Paque density gradient centrifugation was used to isolate peripheral blood mononuclear cells. Before DNA extraction, CD4+ and CD8+ T cells were sorted with FACS or magnetic beads. Genomic DNA was used as template for profiling of TCR beta VDJ combinations and CDR3 sequences. TCR repertoire sequencing was run on an Illumina HiSeq 2000. The paper's data handling went like this. Repertoires were assessed using TRBV/TRBJ rearrangement plots, CDR3 size and DJ length profiles, and Simpson's diversity index. The immunodominant clone was defined as the most abundant DNA sequence in deep sequencing data. CDR3 amino acid sequences were screened for sharing across subjects and compared with published repertoires and the VDJdb database. TCRdb applied fastp at Q25 and MiXCR to the public reads, then kept only in-frame beta chains. Rows are unified per CDR3 protein, each entry keeping the most common DNA and genes. In this record, the V and J calls reflect TCRdb's handling and not the investigators' own analysis. The sample table contains 400,000 to 450,000 distinct CDR3 sequences; only one count was recorded for 55% to 70% of them. The top ten clones comprise 4% of the sample.

The data derive from a study of CD8+CD57+ T cells in acquired aplastic anemia (dated by TCRdb to between 2017 and 2018). A note on the overall study: DNA extracted from sorted CD4+ and CD8+ cells had a mean of about 3 ug, with a range of roughly 0.19 to 27.4 ug. For healthy donor samples, the average read count was around 9.9 million for CD4+ cells and roughly 11 million for CD8+ cells. Here is what the overall study found, with its caveats: Approximately 31 CD8+ CDR3 sequences were found in both patients and controls but appeared to be highly expressed in patients and within the immunodominant clones of the patients. CD8+ Simpson's diversity did not differ significantly between patients and healthy controls (P=0.060).

Sample: sorted CD4+, CD8+, or CD8+CD57+ T cells (not recorded which) from PBMCs. Here the chain combines TRBV9 and TRBJ2-2; no confident D gene assignment can be made. This clonotype was sampled from a human donor in good health, serving as a control. The DNA sequence is as follows: TGTGCCAGCAGCTTAGGGAACACCTACGAGCAGTACTTTTTT. This encodes CASSLGNTYEQYFF.